This TCR beta chain was identified in a study of OX40 agonist ivuxolimab in advanced cancers. Study-level background: Partial responses were seen in three patients, one with hepatocellular carcinoma and two with cutaneous melanoma.

Looked up from germline, CDR1 is SGHAT and CDR2 is FQNNGV. The V end lost 2 bases, the J end lost 3 bases, and 14 bases lay between the germline ends. The CDR3 sequence is 15 residues long. Method: immunoSEQ multiplex PCR; TCRdb's copy keeps in-frame clones and lacks some. The sample has tens of thousands of clones, roughly 87% seen once. The origin of this receptor is an adult with an advanced solid tumor such as melanoma, head and neck, liver or kidney cancer. Sequenced here: CD4+ or CD8+ T cells sorted from blood, sampled in a trial of the OX40 agonist ivuxolimab. V is TRBV11-2 and J is TRBJ2-7; D is tentatively TRBD1 or TRBD2 (5 bases each). CDR3 coding DNA: TGTGCCAGCAGCTTATTTGGGACGGTGGACTACGAGCAGTACTTC. It yields the protein CASSLFGTVDYEQYF.